The TCR beta chain described here comes from a study of T-cell reconstitution after alpha-beta-depleted transplantation in children. Study outcomes and limitations: Newly produced T cells mostly provided counts and TCRbeta diversity after one year, as hyperexpanded clones declined. Surviving recipient cells, namely T cells and thymic progenitors, were the source of high day-60 TCRbeta diversity in some patients.

This clonotype was counted only a few times. Antigen: not known. The TCRbeta library was prepared with unique molecular identifiers. TCRdb ran MiXCR on the PCR reads and lists one entry per CDR3 protein. Among over 200,000 distinct CDR3 sequences listed, roughly 18% were seen once. The CDR3 sequence is 19 residues long. Trimming cost V 3 bases and J 0 bases, with 18 bases left between them. Germline CDR1 LGHNA, CDR2 YNFKEQ. The material sequenced was PBMCs, mostly from graft donor cells, taken 360 days after TCRalphabeta/CD19-depleted stem cell transplant. The chain links TRBV4-2 to TRBJ2-6; D unclear. The source is a male patient aged 2-15 years who had a stem cell transplant for acute lymphoblastic leukemia, so the T cells may come from the graft donor. The CDR3 DNA follows: TGTGCCAGCAGCCAGGCTTCCCTCGTTGCACTCTCTGGGGCCAACGTCCTGACTTTC. Residues: CASSQASLVALSGANVLTF.